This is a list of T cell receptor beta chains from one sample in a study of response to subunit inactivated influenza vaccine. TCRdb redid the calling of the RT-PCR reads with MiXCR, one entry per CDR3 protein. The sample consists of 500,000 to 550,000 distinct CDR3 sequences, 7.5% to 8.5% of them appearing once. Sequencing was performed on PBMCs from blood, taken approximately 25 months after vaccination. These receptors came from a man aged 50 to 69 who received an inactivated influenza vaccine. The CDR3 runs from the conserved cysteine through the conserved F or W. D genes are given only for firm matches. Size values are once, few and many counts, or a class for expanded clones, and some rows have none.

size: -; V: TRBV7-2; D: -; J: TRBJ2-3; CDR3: CASRSADTQYF; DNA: TGTGCCAGCCGATCCGCAGATACGCAGTATTTT
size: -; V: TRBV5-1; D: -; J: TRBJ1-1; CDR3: CASSLAGHMNTEAFF; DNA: TGCGCCAGCAGCTTGGCTGGACATATGAACACTGAAGCTTTCTTT
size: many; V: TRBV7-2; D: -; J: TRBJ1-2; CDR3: CASSVMGTDYGYTF; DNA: TGTGCCAGCAGCGTGATGGGAACAGACTATGGCTACACCTTC
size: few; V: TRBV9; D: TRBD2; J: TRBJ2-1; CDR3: CASSVLAGEGYEQFF; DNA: TGTGCCAGCAGCGTACTAGCGGGAGAGGGGTATGAGCAGTTCTTC
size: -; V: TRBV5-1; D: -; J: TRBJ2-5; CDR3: CASSLASGEETQYF; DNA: TGCGCCAGCAGCTTGGCCTCAGGGGAGGAGACCCAGTACTTC
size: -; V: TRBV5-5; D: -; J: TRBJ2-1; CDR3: CASSLKVQGYEQFF; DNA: TGTGCCAGCAGCTTGAAAGTACAGGGATATGAGCAGTTCTTC
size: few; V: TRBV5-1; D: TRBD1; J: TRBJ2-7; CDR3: CASSSDNPGQGKYEQYF; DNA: TGCGCCAGCAGCTCCGATAACCCGGGACAGGGAAAATACGAGCAGTACTTC
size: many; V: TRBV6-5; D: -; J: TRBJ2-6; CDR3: CASSYLTGDSGANVLTF; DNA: TGTGCCAGCAGTTACTTGACAGGAGACTCTGGGGCCAACGTCCTGACTTTC
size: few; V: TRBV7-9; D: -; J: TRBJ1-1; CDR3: CASSLFVGVNTEAFF; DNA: TGTGCCAGCAGCTTATTTGTAGGGGTGAACACTGAAGCTTTCTTT
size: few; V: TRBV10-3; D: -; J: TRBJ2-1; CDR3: CAISGRPEGEQFF; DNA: TGTGCCATCAGTGGAAGACCCGAAGGCGAGCAGTTCTTC
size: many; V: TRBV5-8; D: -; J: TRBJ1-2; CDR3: CASSLDSRGYGYTF; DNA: TGTGCCAGCAGCTTAGACTCAAGGGGCTATGGCTACACCTTC
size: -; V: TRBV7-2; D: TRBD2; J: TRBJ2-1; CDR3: CASRTLAGGSNEQFF; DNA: TGTGCCAGCAGGACCCTAGCGGGGGGCAGCAATGAGCAGTTCTTC
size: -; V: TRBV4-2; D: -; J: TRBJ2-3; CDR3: CASSQLSGSSSTDTQYF; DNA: TGTGCCAGCAGCCAGCTATCGGGTAGTTCGAGCACAGATACGCAGTATTTT
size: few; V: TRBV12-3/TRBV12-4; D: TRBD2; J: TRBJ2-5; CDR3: CASSAGGRQTQYF; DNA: TGTGCCAGCTCTGCGGGGGGGCGGCAGACCCAGTACTTC
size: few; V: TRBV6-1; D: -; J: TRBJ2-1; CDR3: CASSGTVSFGEQFF; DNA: TGTGCCAGCAGTGGGACAGTGTCCTTCGGTGAGCAGTTCTTC
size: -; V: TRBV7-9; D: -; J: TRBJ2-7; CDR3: CASSLATGTSTTKWYF; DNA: TGTGCCAGCAGCTTAGCCACCGGGACAAGTACTACGAAGTGGTACTTC
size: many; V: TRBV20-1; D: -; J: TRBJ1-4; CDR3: CSASPTAKELFF; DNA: TGCAGTGCTAGCCCGACGGCCAAGGAACTGTTTTTT
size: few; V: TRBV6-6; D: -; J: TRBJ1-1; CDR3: CASSYGEPEEAFF; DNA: TGTGCCAGCAGTTACGGCGAACCTGAGGAAGCTTTCTTT
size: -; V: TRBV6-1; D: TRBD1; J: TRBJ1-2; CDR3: CASTMTGADYGYTF; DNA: TGTGCCAGCACTATGACAGGGGCGGACTATGGCTACACCTTC
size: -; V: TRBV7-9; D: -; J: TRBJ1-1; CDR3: CASSHPPGASEAFF; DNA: TGTGCCAGCAGCCACCCTCCGGGTGCCTCTGAAGCTTTCTTT
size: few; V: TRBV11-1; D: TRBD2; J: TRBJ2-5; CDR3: CASSLGLSSGLAGGETQYF; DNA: TGTGCCAGCAGCTTAGGTCTCTCGTCGGGACTAGCGGGAGGGGAGACCCAGTACTTC
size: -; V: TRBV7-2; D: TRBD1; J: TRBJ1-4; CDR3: CASSLRAGGSEKLFF; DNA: TGTGCCAGCAGCTTACGTGCAGGGGGTAGTGAAAAACTGTTTTTT
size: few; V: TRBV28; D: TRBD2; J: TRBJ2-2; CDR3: CASITLLAGENTGELFF; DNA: TGTGCCAGCATTACGTTACTAGCGGGAGAGAACACCGGGGAGCTGTTTTTT
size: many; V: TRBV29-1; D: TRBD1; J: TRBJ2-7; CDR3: CSVRQGQGYEQYF; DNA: TGCAGCGTTCGACAGGGCCAGGGCTACGAGCAGTACTTC
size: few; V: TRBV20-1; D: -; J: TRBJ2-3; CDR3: CSAGALDTQYF; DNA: TGCAGTGCTGGGGCCTTGGATACGCAGTATTTT
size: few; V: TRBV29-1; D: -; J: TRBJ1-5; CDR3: CSVVDSDNQPQHF; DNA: TGCAGCGTGGTAGACAGTGATAATCAGCCCCAGCATTTT
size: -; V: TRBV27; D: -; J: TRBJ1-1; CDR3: CASSLMRDAEAFF; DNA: TGTGCCAGCAGTTTAATGCGGGACGCTGAAGCTTTCTTT
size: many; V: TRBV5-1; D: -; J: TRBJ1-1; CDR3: CASSPDGYMNTEAFF; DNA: TGCGCCAGCAGCCCGGACGGTTACATGAACACTGAAGCTTTCTTT
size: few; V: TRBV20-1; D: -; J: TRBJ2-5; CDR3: CSAIDTHQETQYF; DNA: TGCAGTGCTATCGATACCCACCAGGAGACCCAGTACTTC
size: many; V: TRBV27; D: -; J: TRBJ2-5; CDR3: CASSPNTGNPETQYF; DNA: TGTGCCAGCAGTCCGAATACCGGGAACCCAGAGACCCAGTACTTC